A selection of T cell receptor beta chains follows, all from one sample in a study of blood T cell repertoires in COVID-19. The data were produced by immunoSEQ multiplex PCR, yet TCRdb's version contains in-frame clones alone and is incomplete. The repertoire holds about 82,000 clones, around 83% seen once, with about 18% in the top ten. The sequenced sample was peripheral blood. The receptor set was obtained from a woman aged 60-70 years with acute or convalescent COVID-19. Both conserved end residues are part of each CDR3. The order of the fields is V gene, J gene, D gene, clone size, CDR3 protein, CDR3 DNA. A D gene is named only where the DNA matches it firmly. Only part of the rows carry a size: once, few, many, or a class if the clone is expanded.

V: TRBV6-2/TRBV6-3; J: TRBJ1-1; D: .; size: .; CDR3: CASSNPGKWNTEAFF; DNA: TGTGCCAGCAGTAATCCCGGGAAGTGGAACACTGAAGCTTTCTTT
V: TRBV7-6; J: TRBJ2-2; D: .; size: few; CDR3: CASSLAAVGTGELFF; DNA: TGTGCCAGCAGCTTAGCAGCGGTCGGGACCGGGGAGCTGTTTTTT
V: TRBV7-9; J: TRBJ1-2; D: .; size: .; CDR3: CASSNTFRGGHYGYTF; DNA: TGTGCCAGCAGCAATACCTTTAGGGGGGGACACTATGGCTACACCTTC
V: TRBV3-1/TRBV3-2; J: TRBJ1-1; D: TRBD1; size: once; CDR3: CASRTGVAEAFF; DNA: TGTGCCAGCAGAACAGGGGTTGCTGAAGCTTTCTTT
V: TRBV12-3/TRBV12-4; J: TRBJ1-2; D: TRBD1; size: .; CDR3: CASSRDRGYGYTF; DNA: TGTGCCAGCAGCCGAGACAGGGGCTATGGCTACACCTTC
V: TRBV13; J: TRBJ1-1; D: .; size: .; CDR3: CASSQSRWTEAFF; DNA: TGTGCCAGCAGCCAATCTAGATGGACTGAAGCTTTCTTT
V: TRBV24-1; J: TRBJ2-6; D: .; size: .; CDR3: CATSDTTGSSGANVLTF; DNA: TGTGCCACCAGTGATACGACAGGTTCCTCTGGGGCCAACGTCCTGACTTTC
V: TRBV30; J: TRBJ1-2; D: .; size: .; CDR3: CAWTVSYGYTF; DNA: TGTGCCTGGACCGTCAGCTATGGCTACACCTTC
V: TRBV11-3; J: TRBJ1-4; D: .; size: .; CDR3: CASSLTRGRATNEKLFF; DNA: TGTGCCAGCAGCCTTACAAGGGGGAGGGCAACTAATGAAAAACTGTTTTTT
V: TRBV5-6; J: TRBJ2-7; D: TRBD2; size: .; CDR3: CASSQRALAGDYEQYF; DNA: TGTGCCAGCAGCCAGAGGGCGCTAGCGGGAGACTACGAGCAGTACTTC
V: TRBV30; J: TRBJ1-2; D: .; size: .; CDR3: CAWSVGSNYGYTF; DNA: TGTGCCTGGAGTGTTGGCAGTAACTATGGCTACACCTTC
V: TRBV5-6; J: TRBJ2-4; D: .; size: .; CDR3: CASSGQGAKNIQYF; DNA: TGTGCCAGCAGCGGGCAGGGAGCCAAAAACATTCAGTACTTC
V: TRBV11-3; J: TRBJ1-1; D: TRBD1; size: .; CDR3: CASSGGGANTEAFF; DNA: TGTGCCAGCAGCGGAGGGGGCGCAAACACTGAAGCTTTCTTT
V: TRBV19; J: TRBJ2-2; D: TRBD2; size: .; CDR3: CASSIPSGGYDTGELFF; DNA: TGTGCCAGTAGTATCCCTAGCGGGGGGTACGACACCGGGGAGCTGTTTTTT
V: TRBV7-9; J: TRBJ2-2; D: .; size: .; CDR3: CASSKGGLDTGELFF; DNA: TGTGCCAGCAGCAAAGGAGGGCTTGACACCGGGGAGCTGTTTTTT
V: TRBV6-5; J: TRBJ2-3; D: TRBD2; size: .; CDR3: CASNQRDGTDTQYF; DNA: TGTGCCAGCAACCAGCGGGACGGCACAGATACGCAGTATTTT
V: TRBV11-1; J: TRBJ2-5; D: .; size: .; CDR3: CASSLNLAQETQYF; DNA: TGTGCCAGCAGCTTAAACCTAGCCCAAGAGACCCAGTACTTC
V: TRBV6-6; J: TRBJ1-2; D: TRBD1; size: few; CDR3: CASSRDSPLDGYTF; DNA: TGTGCCAGCAGTCGGGACAGCCCCTTGGATGGCTACACCTTC
V: TRBV18; J: TRBJ1-1; D: .; size: .; CDR3: CASSPLLGVNTEAFF; DNA: TGTGCCAGCTCACCACTATTGGGAGTGAACACTGAAGCTTTCTTT
V: TRBV18; J: TRBJ1-4; D: TRBD1; size: .; CDR3: CASSSTGGRANEKLFF; DNA: TGTGCCAGCTCATCGACAGGGGGCCGGGCTAATGAAAAACTGTTTTTT
V: TRBV7-2; J: TRBJ1-2; D: TRBD1; size: .; CDR3: CASSLASGSGTGGGYTF; DNA: TGTGCCAGCAGCTTAGCATCGGGTTCGGGGACAGGCGGTGGCTACACCTTC
V: TRBV5-6; J: TRBJ2-1; D: .; size: .; CDR3: CASSQMDSLYNEQFF; DNA: TGTGCCAGCAGCCAGATGGACAGCTTATACAATGAGCAGTTCTTC
V: TRBV5-1; J: TRBJ1-5; D: .; size: .; CDR3: CASRREGNQPQHF; DNA: TGCGCCAGCAGGCGGGAGGGCAATCAGCCCCAGCATTTT
V: TRBV24-1; J: TRBJ2-5; D: TRBD2; size: .; CDR3: CATSDFSGLDEETQYF; DNA: TGTGCCACCAGTGATTTTTCCGGACTAGACGAGGAGACCCAGTACTTC
V: TRBV23-1; J: TRBJ1-1; D: .; size: .; CDR3: CASSPRPGFYNEAFF; DNA: TGCGCCAGCAGTCCCCGGCCAGGGTTCTACAATGAAGCTTTCTTT
V: TRBV29-1; J: TRBJ2-5; D: TRBD2; size: .; CDR3: CSVELVAGRETQYF; DNA: TGCAGCGTTGAATTGGTAGCGGGTCGGGAGACCCAGTACTTC
V: TRBV6-1; J: TRBJ1-1; D: .; size: .; CDR3: CASSEVQALFTEAFF; DNA: TGTGCCAGCAGTGAGGTACAGGCCCTGTTCACTGAAGCTTTCTTT
V: TRBV5-1; J: TRBJ1-1; D: TRBD1; size: .; CDR3: CASSRGQGSTEAFF; DNA: TGCGCCAGCAGCAGGGGACAGGGGAGCACTGAAGCTTTCTTT
V: TRBV11-3; J: TRBJ2-7; D: .; size: .; CDR3: CASSPQAGTYEQYF; DNA: TGTGCCAGCAGCCCGCAGGCAGGGACCTACGAGCAGTACTTC
V: TRBV7-9; J: TRBJ2-7; D: .; size: many; CDR3: CASSLGLAVEQYF; DNA: TGTGCCAGCAGCTTAGGCCTAGCTGTCGAGCAGTACTTC
V: TRBV6-5; J: TRBJ2-2; D: .; size: .; CDR3: CASSRSNTGELFF; DNA: TGTGCCAGCAGCCGGTCGAACACCGGGGAGCTGTTTTTT
V: TRBV9; J: TRBJ2-2; D: TRBD2; size: .; CDR3: CASSVGVAGTGELFF; DNA: TGTGCCAGCAGCGTAGGAGTAGCGGGCACCGGGGAGCTGTTTTTT
V: TRBV10-3; J: TRBJ2-4; D: TRBD1; size: .; CDR3: CAINTGGLENIQYF; DNA: TGTGCCATCAACACAGGGGGGTTGGAAAACATTCAGTACTTC
V: TRBV7-2; J: TRBJ2-1; D: .; size: .; CDR3: CASSLARDSYNEQFF; DNA: TGTGCCAGCAGCTTAGCGCGGGACAGCTACAATGAGCAGTTCTTC
V: TRBV28; J: TRBJ1-2; D: .; size: .; CDR3: CASSLGGFDGYTF; DNA: TGTGCCAGCAGTTTAGGAGGGTTCGATGGCTACACCTTC
V: TRBV5-6; J: TRBJ2-7; D: TRBD1; size: .; CDR3: CASSRDRGPYEQYF; DNA: TGTGCCAGCAGCCGGGACAGGGGTCCCTACGAGCAGTACTTC
V: TRBV7-9; J: TRBJ1-2; D: .; size: .; CDR3: CASSAGSAGYGYTF; DNA: TGTGCCAGCAGCGCCGGAAGCGCCGGCTATGGCTACACCTTC
V: TRBV5-1; J: TRBJ2-2; D: .; size: .; CDR3: CASSLLWEPGGTGELFF; DNA: TGCGCCAGCAGCTTGTTATGGGAGCCCGGGGGCACCGGGGAGCTGTTTTTT
V: TRBV5-6; J: TRBJ2-1; D: TRBD2; size: .; CDR3: CASSSPGLAGVNEQFF; DNA: TGTGCCAGCAGCTCACCGGGACTAGCGGGAGTTAATGAGCAGTTCTTC
V: TRBV5-8; J: TRBJ2-7; D: .; size: few; CDR3: CASSGPARGEQYF; DNA: TGTGCCAGCAGCGGCCCTGCACGGGGCGAGCAGTACTTC
V: TRBV5-4; J: TRBJ1-2; D: .; size: .; CDR3: CASSLARGAIVGGYTF; DNA: TGTGCCAGCAGCTTGGCGCGGGGGGCGATCGTAGGTGGCTACACCTTC
V: TRBV3-1/TRBV3-2; J: TRBJ2-1; D: TRBD2; size: .; CDR3: CASSPPSGRAEQFF; DNA: TGTGCCAGCAGCCCCCCCAGCGGGAGGGCTGAGCAGTTCTTC
V: TRBV10-3; J: TRBJ2-1; D: TRBD1; size: .; CDR3: CAISGQGDYNEQFF; DNA: TGTGCCATCAGTGGGCAGGGGGACTACAATGAGCAGTTCTTC
V: TRBV28; J: TRBJ1-2; D: .; size: few; CDR3: CASSLLSSGRVNYGYTF; DNA: TGTGCCAGCAGTTTATTAAGCTCGGGCAGGGTGAACTATGGCTACACCTTC
V: TRBV27; J: TRBJ1-1; D: TRBD1; size: .; CDR3: CASRARGNSGVTEAFF; DNA: TGTGCCAGCAGAGCCAGGGGGAATAGTGGTGTCACTGAAGCTTTCTTT
V: TRBV5-4; J: TRBJ2-2; D: .; size: .; CDR3: CASSWGGQGYTGELFF; DNA: TGTGCCAGCAGCTGGGGTGGGCAGGGGTACACCGGGGAGCTGTTTTTT
V: TRBV24-1; J: TRBJ2-3; D: TRBD1; size: .; CDR3: CATSDPWKTGGAGGTQYF; DNA: TGTGCCACCAGTGATCCGTGGAAGACAGGGGGCGCGGGGGGTACGCAGTATTTT
V: TRBV13; J: TRBJ1-6; D: TRBD1; size: few; CDR3: CASSLLQGQGNSPLHF; DNA: TGTGCCAGCAGTTTACTACAGGGACAGGGGAATTCACCCCTCCACTTT
V: TRBV7-8; J: TRBJ1-3; D: TRBD1; size: .; CDR3: CASSLAVGTGGGNTIYF; DNA: TGTGCCAGCAGCTTAGCTGTAGGGACAGGGGGCGGAAACACCATATATTTT
V: TRBV12-3/TRBV12-4; J: TRBJ2-7; D: .; size: .; CDR3: CASSLAGSYEQYF; DNA: TGTGCCAGCAGTTTAGCCGGCTCCTACGAGCAGTACTTC
V: TRBV5-1; J: TRBJ1-2; D: TRBD1; size: .; CDR3: CASSPDRAPNYGYTF; DNA: TGCGCCAGCAGCCCTGACAGGGCCCCAAACTATGGCTACACCTTC
V: TRBV10-2; J: TRBJ1-5; D: .; size: .; CDR3: CASMDTLNQPQHF; DNA: TGCGCCAGCATGGACACGCTCAATCAGCCCCAGCATTTT
V: TRBV11-2; J: TRBJ2-7; D: TRBD1; size: .; CDR3: CASSEQGAIYEQYF; DNA: TGTGCCAGCAGCGAACAGGGGGCTATCTACGAGCAGTACTTC